This TCR beta chain originates from a study of cytomegalovirus exposure and HLA in healthy donors. Whole-study results and caveats: The HLA-A and HLA-B alleles of most subjects were reportedly predicted accurately from TCR beta sequences. Indistinguishability led to the exclusion of some V segments, TRBV6-2 and TRBV6-3 included.

Use of 60 Vbeta and 13 Jbeta primers characterized the PCR. In the authors' methods: Per a later analysis, the number of unique TCR beta chains was roughly 87 million, of which some 10 million were shared. This table comes from immunoSEQ multiplex PCR, and its TCRdb copy is limited to in-frame clones, with some not included. That table furnishes V, J and clone size, whereas the DNA furnished D and trimming. This sample has about 33,000 clones, with 53% found just once. CDR1 and CDR2 (germline): MDHEN, SYDVKM. This CDR3 spans 12 amino acids. The V end was cut by 5 bases, the J end by 6 bases, with 9 bases between. To note about this clone: The antigen remains undetermined.

The chain carries TRBV28 and TRBJ2-3, with unresolved D. Sequences were obtained from PBMCs. This clonotype originated in a woman in her thirties or forties in good health and CMV-seropositive. This CDR3 is CASSTPRDTQYF. CDR3 in DNA: TGTGCCAGCAGTACCCCCCGGGATACGCAGTATTTT.